The 29 T cell receptor beta chains presented below share a single source sample, sequenced in a study of T cell responses to AZD1222 COVID-19 vaccine. Clones were sequenced by immunoSEQ multiplex PCR, and TCRdb holds only the in-frame ones, with some missing. The sample gives 100,000 or so clones, roughly 90% of which show up once; 16% is in the top ten. Material: peripheral blood, obtained on day 0 of AZD1222 vaccination. All receptors come from an adult in good health.

This chain connects TRBV19 to TRBJ2-1, with D perhaps matching TRBD2 (6 bases). The CDR3 has 12 residues. V dropped 5 bases and J dropped 6 bases, with 8 bases sitting between them. Germline V lookup: CDR1 LNHDA, CDR2 SQIVND (reference sequence). The CDR3 DNA follows: TGTGCCAGTAGTCGGGACTTCAATGAGCAGTTCTTC. Its protein is CASSRDFNEQFF.

The V gene is TRBV28, the J gene TRBJ2-7; 13 positions agree with TRBD2. With V trimmed by 4 bases and J by 4 bases, 10 bases remained unmatched. CDR1 is MDHEN, CDR2 SYDVKM, per germline. This CDR3 is 17 amino acids long. This CDR3 reads CASSSLRTSGGNYEQYF. The CDR3 bases are TGTGCCAGCAGTTCCCTTCGGACTAGCGGGGGAAATTACGAGCAGTACTTC. Complete variable domain (other parts from reference TRBV28 and TRBJ2-7): DVKVTQSSRYLVKRTGEKVFLECVQDMDHENMFWYRQDPGLGLRLIYFSYDVKMKEKGDIPEGYSVSREKKERFSLILESASTNQTSMYLCASSSLRTSGGNYEQYFGPGTRLTVT.

V gene TRBV3-1 (or the pseudogene TRBV3-2) combines with J gene TRBJ2-1, with D perhaps matching TRBD2 (5 bases). The germline gives CDR1 LGHDT, CDR2 YNNKEL (reference sequence). The CDR3 consists of 15 residues. Trimming left V 1 base short and J 6 bases short, with 13 bases between. CDR3 coding DNA: TGTGCCAGCAGCCAAGTCGGGGTAGGGTCCAATGAGCAGTTCTTC. Translation gives CASSQVGVGSNEQFF.

This clone was counted only a few times. The V call is TRBV5-5, the J call TRBJ1-4; TRBD1 agrees at 9 bases. Germline lookup yields CDR1 SGHKS and CDR2 YYEKEE (reference sequence). The CDR3 contains 15 residues. V was pared by 5 bases and J by 7 bases, with 9 bases of the junction left unmatched. The CDR3 DNA is TGTGCCAGCAGTAAGACAGGGGGGAACAGTGAAAAACTGTTTTTT. The encoded protein is CASSKTGGNSEKLFF.

The V gene is TRBV19, the J gene TRBJ2-7, with 7 bases aligning to TRBD1. Germline V gives CDR1 LNHDA, CDR2 SQIVND (reference sequence). The CDR3 covers 14 residues. Trimming removed 7 bases from V and 3 bases from J; junction bases left unmatched: 9. CDR3 sequence (DNA): TGTGCCAGTACCCCACAGGGGAACATCTACGAGCAGTACTTC. It yields the protein CASTPQGNIYEQYF.

The chain has TRBV7-3 and TRBJ2-7; TRBD2 matches at 7 bases. This CDR3 is built from 12 residues. V was pared by 10 bases and J by 0 bases, with 3 bases of the junction left unmatched. Germline V gene lookup returns CDR1 SGHTA and CDR2 FQGTGA. Written as DNA, the CDR3 is TGTGCCATCGGGAGGAGCTCCTACGAGCAGTACTTC. This gives the protein CAIGRSSYEQYF.

The V call is TRBV5-1, the J call TRBJ1-4; D call uncertain. The germline V gene encodes CDR1 SGHRS and CDR2 YFSETQ. V shed 0 bases and J shed 0 bases, with 3 bases lying between them. CDR3 length equals 14 residues. The CDR3 DNA reads TGCGCCAGCAGCTTGGCAGCAACTAATGAAAAACTGTTTTTT. This gives the protein CASSLAATNEKLFF.

The chain carries TRBV3-1 (or the pseudogene TRBV3-2) and TRBJ1-1; D is unclear. The CDR3 runs 14 residues. In germline, CDR1 is LGHDT, CDR2 YNNKEL (reference sequence). The V gene lost 5 bases and the J gene lost 1 base, with 11 bases spanning the gap. This CDR3 reads CASSFWAGNTEAFF. The CDR3 DNA reads TGTGCCAGCAGCTTCTGGGCCGGGAACACTGAAGCTTTCTTT.

This chain uses TRBV6-2 or TRBV6-3 with TRBJ1-1; 9 bases match TRBD1. CDR1 is MNHEY, CDR2 SVGEGT, per germline. Unmatched junction bases numbered 8, after V lost 4 bases and J lost 5 bases. The CDR3 totals 15 residues. CDR3 in amino acids: CASSSEGTGRTEAFF. The CDR3 bases are TGTGCCAGCAGTTCGGAAGGGACAGGGAGGACTGAAGCTTTCTTT.

The J gene is TRBJ2-2, the V gene TRBV15; the match to TRBD1 covers 10 bases. The CDR3 extends over 14 amino acids. CDR1 is LNHNV and CDR2 is YYDKDF in the germline V gene (reference sequence). The V and J ends lost 3 bases and 7 bases, in that order; junction bases with no gene match: 2. CDR3 residues: CATSRTGGIGELFF. Written as DNA, the CDR3 is TGTGCCACCAGCAGGACAGGGGGCATCGGGGAGCTGTTTTTT.

CDR3 protein: CASSVEAGGNHYEQYF. CDR3 nucleotide sequence: TGTGCCAGCAGCGTAGAAGCGGGAGGAAACCACTACGAGCAGTACTTC. The rearrangement uses TRBV9 and TRBJ2-7; TRBD2 matches 9 bases. This CDR3 has 16 amino acids. Looked up from germline, CDR1 is SGDLS and CDR2 is YYNGEE. Trimming took 0 bases from V and 3 from J; bases not matched to a gene: 7.

The chain recombines TRBV5-1 with TRBJ1-6; D gene unclear. Trimming shortened V by 7 bases and J by 6 bases, and 14 bases separated the two germline ends. Per germline, CDR1 SGHRS and CDR2 YFSETQ. The CDR3 is 14 residues long. CDR3 sequence (DNA): TGCGCCAGCTGGAAGGACGGAACTAATTCACCCCTCCACTTT. It encodes CASWKDGTNSPLHF. Full variable domain (remainder filled in from reference TRBV5-1 and TRBJ1-6): KAGVTQTPRYLIKTRGQQVTLSCSPISGHRSVSWYQQTPGQGLQFLFEYFSETQRNKGNFPGRFSGRQFSNSRSEMNVSTLELGDSALYLCASWKDGTNSPLHFGNGTRLTVT.

This clone was counted once. The gene calls are TRBV5-1 and TRBJ1-1, with 7 positions matching TRBD1. The V and J ends lost 0 bases and 6 bases, in that order; junction bases with no gene match: 11. The germline gives CDR1 SGHRS, CDR2 YFSETQ. The CDR3 has 16 residues. The CDR3 DNA sequence: TGCGCCAGCAGCTTGGCCGGTAGGGGGCGCGGGGCTGAAGCTTTCTTT. Translating gives CASSLAGRGRGAEAFF. The whole variable domain, remainder taken from reference TRBV5-1 and TRBJ1-1, is KAGVTQTPRYLIKTRGQQVTLSCSPISGHRSVSWYQQTPGQGLQFLFEYFSETQRNKGNFPGRFSGRQFSNSRSEMNVSTLELGDSALYLCASSLAGRGRGAEAFFGQGTRLTVV.

This sequence joins TRBV5-4 and TRBJ1-3; 10 nucleotides agree with TRBD1. Germline V lookup: CDR1 SGHNT, CDR2 YYREEE (reference sequence). With 4 bases clipped from V and 3 bases from J, the junction kept 7 bases outside the gene matches. The CDR3 extends over 16 amino acids. CDR3 sequence reads: CASSPGTGVFGNTIYF. CDR3 nucleotide sequence: TGTGCCAGCAGCCCCGGGACAGGGGTGTTTGGAAACACCATATATTTT.

The V gene is TRBV9, the J gene TRBJ2-5; no definite D call. The CDR3 is 12 amino acids. Looked up from germline, CDR1 is SGDLS and CDR2 is YYNGEE. With 2 bases removed from V and 3 bases from J, the gap between germline ends came to 5 bases. The CDR3: CASSVGEETQYF. The CDR3 bases are TGTGCCAGCAGCGTTGGAGAAGAGACCCAGTACTTC.

This chain uses TRBV18 with TRBJ2-7, with D possibly being TRBD1 (6 bases). The CDR3 loop spans 16 amino acids. V was pared by 3 bases and J by 2 bases, with 17 bases between. Germline V gene sequence: CDR1 KGHSH, CDR2 LQKENI. CDR3: CASSPTLETGAYEQYF. The CDR3 DNA follows: TGTGCCAGCTCACCTACCTTGGAGACAGGAGCCTACGAGCAGTACTTC.

V and J are TRBV9 and TRBJ2-7; tentatively, D is TRBD1 or TRBD2 (6 bases each). The CDR3 consists of 14 residues. V lost 4 bases, J lost 6 bases, and 17 bases lay in between. Germline CDR1 reads SGDLS; CDR2 reads YYNGEE. The CDR3 sequence: CASSLGGPRGEQYF. CDR3 bases: TGTGCCAGCAGCCTAGGGGGGCCCCGGGGCGAGCAGTACTTC.

The chain links TRBV19 to TRBJ1-3; no firm D call. From germline, CDR1 is LNHDA and CDR2 SQIVND (reference sequence). V was shortened by 2 bases and J by 0 bases, with 8 bases between the two germline ends. The CDR3 has 15 residues. The CDR3 loop is CASSITVSSGNTIYF. The CDR3 bases are TGTGCCAGTAGTATAACGGTTAGCTCTGGAAACACCATATATTTT.

CDR3 amino acids: CASSWGDQPQHF. DNA of the CDR3: TGTGCCAGCAGCTGGGGGGATCAGCCCCAGCATTTT. This chain joins TRBV5-6 and TRBJ1-5; possible D gene TRBD1, 5 bases. Germline V lookup: CDR1 SGHDT, CDR2 YYEEEE. CDR3 length: 12 amino acids. V shed 3 bases and J shed 5 bases, with 6 bases lying between them.

The chain uses TRBV12-3 or TRBV12-4 and TRBJ2-7, with unresolved D. The CDR3 consists of 11 residues. V was pared by 4 bases and J by 2 bases, with 3 bases between. The CDR3 DNA reads TGTGCCAGCAGTTGGGCCTACGAGCAGTACTTC. Amino acids: CASSWAYEQYF.

J is TRBJ2-7 and V is TRBV10-1; 10 nucleotides align to TRBD2. The CDR3 contains 16 residues. V lost 3 bases, J lost 3 bases, and 8 bases stayed unmatched. The germline CDR1 and CDR2 sequences are WNHNN and SYGVQD (reference sequence). The CDR3, as DNA: TGCGCCAGCAGTGAAGGGCTAGCGGGAGCCAACTACGAGCAGTACTTC. This translates into CASSEGLAGANYEQYF.

This clone was observed a handful of times. The chain combines TRBV28 with TRBJ1-5, with 7 bases fitting TRBD1. There are 13 residues in the CDR3. Trimming cost V 9 bases and J 3 bases; bases outside gene matches: 5. Germline lookup yields CDR1 MDHEN and CDR2 SYDVKM. The CDR3 sequence is CASTTGSNQPQHF. In DNA form, the CDR3 reads TGTGCCAGTACGACAGGGTCCAATCAGCCCCAGCATTTT.

This chain joins TRBV6-2 or TRBV6-3 and TRBJ1-5; weak D call: TRBD1 (5 bases). The CDR3 covers 17 residues. Between the trimmed V and J ends, which lost 5 bases and 0 bases, there was a span of 17 bases. CDR1 is MNHEY and CDR2 is SVGEGT in the germline V gene. The CDR3 sequence is CASSPDSGSLSNQPQHF. CDR3 DNA sequence: TGTGCCAGCAGTCCCGACAGTGGCTCCCTTAGCAATCAGCCCCAGCATTTT.

This rearrangement joins TRBV14 to TRBJ1-1; D is possibly TRBD1 (5 bases). The CDR3 spans 18 residues. V was shortened by 3 bases and J by 8 bases, with 28 bases between the two germline ends. CDR1 SGHDN and CDR2 FVKESK come from the germline V gene. The CDR3 sequence is CASSHPSPGPGWSEEAFF. The CDR3 nucleotides are TGTGCCAGCAGCCACCCTTCCCCGGGGCCAGGGTGGTCGGAAGAAGCTTTCTTT.

This chain uses TRBV10-2 with TRBJ1-1; no firm D call. The CDR3 totals 13 residues. The V gene lost 4 bases and the J gene lost 0 bases, with 6 bases spanning the gap. Per germline, CDR1 WSHSY and CDR2 SAAADI. The DNA for the CDR3 is TGCGCCAGCAGTGTAAGGGTGAACACTGAAGCTTTCTTT. Residues: CASSVRVNTEAFF.

The count of this clone is one. The chain couples TRBV10-3 to TRBJ2-7; D might be TRBD1 or TRBD2, each matching 6 bases. Germline values: CDR1 ENHRY, CDR2 SYGVKD. CDR3 size: 14 residues. Deletions cut 10 bases from V and 2 bases from J, with 18 bases between. The CDR3 DNA reads TGTGCCACGCAGCCTGGGCGGGACACCTACGAGCAGTACTTC. Its protein is CATQPGRDTYEQYF.

The chain is built from TRBV5-6 and TRBJ1-1; D ambiguous. With 4 bases removed from V and 1 base from J, the gap between germline ends came to 8 bases. The CDR3 contains 13 residues. The germline gives CDR1 SGHDT, CDR2 YYEEEE. In DNA, the CDR3 is TGTGCCAGCAGCCCGTGGGGGAACACTGAAGCTTTCTTT. Encoded protein: CASSPWGNTEAFF.

V is TRBV9 and J is TRBJ1-4; D is unclear. CDR1 and CDR2 from the germline V gene are SGDLS and YYNGEE. The CDR3 consists of 14 residues. V gave up 0 bases and J gave up 0 bases, with 3 bases separating them. CDR3: CASSVEATNEKLFF. The CDR3 nucleotides read TGTGCCAGCAGCGTAGAAGCAACTAATGAAAAACTGTTTTTT.

This rearrangement joins TRBV5-1 to TRBJ1-2; D gene uncertain. The CDR3 has 15 residues. Germline CDR1 and CDR2: SGHRS and YFSETQ. Trimming removed 4 bases at V and 5 bases at J, with 18 bases between. The CDR3 DNA reads TGCGCCAGCAGCCCTAGGCAAGGGTCGAGGTATGGCTACACCTTC. This translates into CASSPRQGSRYGYTF.